These 3 T cell receptor beta chains share one sample of origin, sequenced in a study of regulatory T cells in long-lasting Graves disease (dated by TCRdb to the early 2020s). Taken with the paper, the label for time point translates to: persistent/refractory GD, antithyroid drugs over 5 years with positive TRAb. For both TCR sequencing and RNA sequencing, RNA was extracted from PBMCs using TRIzol. Library generation was performed with multiplex PCR. Sequencing instrument: Illumina HiSeq 4000. iRepertoire HTBI primers and Arm-PCR amplification of CDR3 regions were used to construct TCR beta libraries. TCRdb itself trimmed the public reads at Q25 with fastp, ran MiXCR and retained productive beta chains. Rows with a matching CDR3 protein are joined into one entry that keeps the most common DNA and genes. Counted in this sample were fewer than 600,000 distinct CDR3 sequences; approximately 23% of them appeared once. The ten top clones hold about an eighth of the sample.

Sequences were derived from peripheral blood mononuclear cells (PBMCs), sampled when the disease was refractory, from a patient treated with antithyroid drugs. These receptors all come from a female donor with Graves disease.

The V gene is TRBV28, the J gene TRBJ2-5; 10 bases fit TRBD2. Germline CDR1 and CDR2: MDHEN and SYDVKM. CDR3 size: 17 residues. V lost 6 bases to trimming and J lost 2 bases; unmatched junction nucleotides: 12. CDR3 sequence (DNA): TGTGCCAGCAGCCCTATAAGGCTACTAGCGGGGCAAGAGACCCAGTACTTC. It specifies CASSPIRLLAGQETQYF.

This clonotype was found many times. The chain couples TRBV28 to TRBJ1-3; D is unresolved. The germline V gene encodes CDR1 MDHEN and CDR2 SYDVKM. Trimming removed 5 bases at V and 0 bases at J, with 8 bases between. The CDR3 has 14 amino acids. Here the CDR3 DNA reads TGTGCCAGCAGTCCCCGGGGCTCTGGAAACACCATATATTTT. It specifies CASSPRGSGNTIYF. Complete variable domain (other parts from reference TRBV28 and TRBJ1-3): DVKVTQSSRYLVKRTGEKVFLECVQDMDHENMFWYRQDPGLGLRLIYFSYDVKMKEKGDIPEGYSVSREKKERFSLILESASTNQTSMYLCASSPRGSGNTIYFGEGSWLTVV.

To note about this clonotype: A far larger clone is only one base removed, so a read error is likely. V gene TRBV11-2 combines with J gene TRBJ2-5; TRBD1 agrees at 8 bases. The CDR3 sequence is 15 residues long. CDR1 is SGHAT, CDR2 FQNNGV, per germline. DNA for the CDR3: TGTGCCAGCAGTCCGGGGACAGGCGACCAAGAGACCCAGTGCTTC. Protein: CASSPGTGDQETQCF. The full variable domain, completed using reference TRBV11-2 and TRBJ2-5, is EAGVAQSPRYKIIEKRQSVAFWCNPISGHATLYWYQQILGQGPKLLIQFQNNGVVDDSQLPKDRFSAERLKGVDSTLKIQPAKLEDSAVYLCASSPGTGDQETQCFGPGTRLLVL.